This T cell receptor (delta chain) was obtained from a study of gamma-delta chains in newborns, infants, children. Study details: Innate gammadelta T cells reportedly expand polyclonally right after birth, driven by microbial exposure, per the title.

TCRdb used CATT to re-call clones from the reads. The profile shows under 8,000 delta-chain clones, 2.1% of them singletons. This clone counts as medium-sized. Other nucleotide sequences from this sample produce the same CDR3. This CDR3 contains 21 residues. Per the germline V gene, CDR1 is GEAIGNYY and CDR2 is EKD. Trimming removed 0 bases from V and 0 bases from J; junction bases left unmatched: 10. This sequence joins TRDV2 and TRDJ3; 10 positions match TRDD3. The TCR originated in a child who was a newborn, infant or young child, either healthy, febrile or measles-vaccinated (not recorded which). The sample taken for sequencing was blood. The CDR3 nucleotides are TGTGCCTGTGACACCGCAACCTACTGGGGGATCAACTCCTGGGACACCCGACAGATGTTTTTC. This encodes CACDTATYWGINSWDTRQMFF.